Listed here are 4 T cell receptor beta chains from one sample, sequenced in a study of human T cells and chemical hapten exposure. Stated time point: pre-sensitization, week 0. The treatment: therapeutic diphenylcyclopropenone sensitization with weekly scalp DPC. Each CDR3 protein gets one entry after TCRdb re-called the RACE reads with MiXCR. Here the sample spans approximately 79,000 distinct CDR3 sequences, approximately 9% being singletons. The sample here was whole blood, taken in connection with sensitization to the hapten diphenylcyclopropenone (DPC). The receptors derive from a man in his forties or fifties with alopecia areata. Some clones in this sample may be carry-over from other donors' samples.

This clonotype was counted between two and nine times. The CDR3 nucleotides read TGCAGTGCTAGAGATATGGAGGGGAAACTGGCCGGGGAGCTGTTTTTT. Its translation: CSARDMEGKLAGELFF. The V call is TRBV20-1, the J call TRBJ2-2; tentatively, D is TRBD2 (6 bases). The germline V gene has CDR1 DFQATT and CDR2 SNEGSKA (reference sequence). This CDR3 contains 16 residues. The germline V and J ends were trimmed by 0 bases and 6 bases, with 17 bases remaining between them.

This clonotype appeared many times. The chain employs TRBV2 and TRBJ2-1; possibly TRBD1 for D (6 bases). The CDR3 is 16 residues long. Germline CDR1 and CDR2: SNHLY and FYNNEI. Trimming stripped 6 bases from V and 3 bases from J, with 18 bases between. The CDR3 nucleotides are TGTGCCAGCAGCGGGTTATTTGGACAGCTCTACAATGAGCAGTTCTTC. It specifies CASSGLFGQLYNEQFF.

This clonotype was seen more than once but under ten times. This chain uses TRBV4-2 with TRBJ2-7; 8 bases are shared with TRBD2. The CDR3 has 16 residues. V dropped 2 bases and J dropped 2; count of bases not matched to a gene: 8. CDR1 and CDR2 from the germline V gene are LGHNA and YNFKEQ. The CDR3 region has the DNA TGTGCCAGCAGCCAAACGGGAGGGGACGGGCCCTACGAGCAGTACTTC. Protein: CASSQTGGDGPYEQYF.

The chain couples TRBV20-1 to TRBJ2-1; no clear D gene. Germline-derived CDR1 and CDR2 are DFQATT and SNEGSKA (reference sequence). The CDR3 is 17 amino acids. With 5 bases removed from V and 0 bases from J, the gap between germline ends came to 20 bases. The CDR3 nucleotides read TGCAGTGCTCGCTACCTGACTCACACCGCCTCCTACAATGAGCAGTTCTTC. It translates to CSARYLTHTASYNEQFF.